The clone carrying this TCR beta chain was observed a handful of times. Antigen specificity is unknown. These data are taken from a study of blood T cells in healthy people across ages. No fewer than 7 million PBMCs went into each sample. V gave up 0 bases and J gave up 8 bases, with 8 bases separating them. CDR1 SEHNR and CDR2 FQNEAQ come from the germline V gene (reference sequence). CDR3 length: 13 residues. Primed by a sample-barcoded 5' primer and a J-beta primer mix, a second PCR proceeded for 7 to 11 cycles. One entry per CDR3 protein, called by TCRdb with MiXCR from the 5' RACE reads. The table shows about 1.5 million distinct CDR3 sequences, with roughly 43% occurring only once. The study's findings and limits: Possibly confounding the expanded clonotype changes was the fact that donor CMV status was unknown.

This chain connects TRBV7-9 to TRBJ2-1; D is possibly TRBD2 (5 bases). Sequences were obtained from blood. The clonotype originates from a woman under 30 in good health. The CDR3 spells CASSLALRDEQFF. CDR3 nucleotides: TGTGCCAGCAGCTTAGCGTTGAGGGATGAGCAGTTCTTC.